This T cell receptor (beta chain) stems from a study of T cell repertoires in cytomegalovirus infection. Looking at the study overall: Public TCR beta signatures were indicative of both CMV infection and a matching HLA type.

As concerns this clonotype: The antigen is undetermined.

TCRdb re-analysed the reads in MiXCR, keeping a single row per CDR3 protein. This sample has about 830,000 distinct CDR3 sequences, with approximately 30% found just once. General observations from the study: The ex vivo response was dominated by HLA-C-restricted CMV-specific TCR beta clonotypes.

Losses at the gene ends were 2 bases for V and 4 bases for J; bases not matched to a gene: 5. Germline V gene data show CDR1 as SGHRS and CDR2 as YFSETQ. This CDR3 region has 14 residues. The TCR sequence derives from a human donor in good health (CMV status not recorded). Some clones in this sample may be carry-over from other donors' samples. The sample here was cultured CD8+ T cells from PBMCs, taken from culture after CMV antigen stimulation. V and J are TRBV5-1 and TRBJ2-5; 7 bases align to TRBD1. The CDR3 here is CASSFEGARETQYF. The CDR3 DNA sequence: TGCGCCAGCAGCTTTGAGGGGGCTCGAGAGACCCAGTACTTC. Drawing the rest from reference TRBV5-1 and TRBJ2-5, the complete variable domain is KAGVTQTPRYLIKTRGQQVTLSCSPISGHRSVSWYQQTPGQGLQFLFEYFSETQRNKGNFPGRFSGRQFSNSRSEMNVSTLELGDSALYLCASSFEGARETQYFGPGTRLLVL.